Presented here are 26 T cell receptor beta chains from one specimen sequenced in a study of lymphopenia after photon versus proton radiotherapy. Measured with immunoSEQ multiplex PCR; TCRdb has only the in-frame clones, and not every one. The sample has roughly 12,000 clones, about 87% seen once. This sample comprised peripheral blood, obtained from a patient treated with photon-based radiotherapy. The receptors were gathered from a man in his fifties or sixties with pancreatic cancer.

The CDR3 region has the DNA TGCGCCAGCAGCCAAGATACGAGGAGGGCTGAAGCTTTCTTT. The encoded protein is CASSQDTRRAEAFF. The genes are TRBV4-3 and TRBJ1-1; D unclear. This CDR3 has 14 amino acids. Trimming removed 0 bases at V and 6 bases at J, with 11 bases between. Per germline, CDR1 LGHNA and CDR2 YSLEER.

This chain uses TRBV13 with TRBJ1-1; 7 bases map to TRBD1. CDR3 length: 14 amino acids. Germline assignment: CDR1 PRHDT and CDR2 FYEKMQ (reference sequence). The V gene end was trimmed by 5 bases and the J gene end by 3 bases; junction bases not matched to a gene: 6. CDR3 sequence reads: CASSLSQGYTEAFF. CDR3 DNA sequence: TGTGCCAGCAGCCTCTCACAGGGGTACACTGAAGCTTTCTTT.

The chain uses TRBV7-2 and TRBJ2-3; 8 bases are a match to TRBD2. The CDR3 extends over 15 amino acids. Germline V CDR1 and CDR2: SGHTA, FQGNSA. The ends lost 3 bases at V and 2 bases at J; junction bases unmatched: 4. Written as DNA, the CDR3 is TGTGCCAGCAGCTTTGGCGGGGGGTACACAGATACGCAGTATTTT. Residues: CASSFGGGYTDTQYF. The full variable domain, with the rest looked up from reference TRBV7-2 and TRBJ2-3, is GAGVSQSPSNKVTEKGKDVELRCDPISGHTALYWYRQSLGQGLEFLIYFQGNSAPDKSGLPSDRFSAERTGGSVSTLTIQRTQQEDSAVYLCASSFGGGYTDTQYFGPGTRLTVL.

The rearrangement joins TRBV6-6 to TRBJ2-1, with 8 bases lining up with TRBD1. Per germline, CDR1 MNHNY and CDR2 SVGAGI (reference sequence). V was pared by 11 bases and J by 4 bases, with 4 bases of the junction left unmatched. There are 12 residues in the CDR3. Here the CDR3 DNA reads TGTGCCGCAGACAGGGGTTACAATGAGCAGTTCTTC. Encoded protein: CAADRGYNEQFF.

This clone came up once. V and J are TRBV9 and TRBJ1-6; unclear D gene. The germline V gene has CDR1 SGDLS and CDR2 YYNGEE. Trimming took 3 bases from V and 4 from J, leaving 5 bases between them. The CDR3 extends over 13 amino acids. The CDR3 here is CASSAVYNSPLHF. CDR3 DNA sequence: TGTGCCAGCAGCGCCGTTTATAATTCACCCCTCCACTTT.

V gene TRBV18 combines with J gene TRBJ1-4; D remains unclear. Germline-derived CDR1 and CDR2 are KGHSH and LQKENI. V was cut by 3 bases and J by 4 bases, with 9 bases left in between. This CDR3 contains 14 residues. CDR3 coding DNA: TGTGCCAGCTCACCTACGGGGATTAATGAAAAACTGTTTTTT. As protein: CASSPTGINEKLFF.

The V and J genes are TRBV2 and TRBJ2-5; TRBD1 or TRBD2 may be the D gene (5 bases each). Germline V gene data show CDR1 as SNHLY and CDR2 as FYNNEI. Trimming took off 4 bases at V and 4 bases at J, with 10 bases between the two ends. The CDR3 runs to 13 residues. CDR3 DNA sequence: TGTGCCAGCAGTGGGGACGCCCGAGAGACCCAGTACTTC. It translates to CASSGDARETQYF. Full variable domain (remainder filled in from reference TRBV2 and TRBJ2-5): EPEVTQTPSHQVTQMGQEVILRCVPISNHLYFYWYRQILGQKVEFLVSFYNNEISEKSEIFDDQFSVERPDGSNFTLKIRSTKLEDSAMYFCASSGDARETQYFGPGTRLLVL.

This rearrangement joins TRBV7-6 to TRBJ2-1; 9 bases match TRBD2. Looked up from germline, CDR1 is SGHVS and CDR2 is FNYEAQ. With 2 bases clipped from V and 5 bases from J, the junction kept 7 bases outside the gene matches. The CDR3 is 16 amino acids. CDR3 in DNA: TGTGCCAGCAGCTTATGGCGGGGGGGCCGAAACAATGAGCAGTTCTTC. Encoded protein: CASSLWRGGRNNEQFF. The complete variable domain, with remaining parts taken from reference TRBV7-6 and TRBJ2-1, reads GAGVSQSPRYKVTKRGQDVALRCDPISGHVSLYWYRQALGQGPEFLTYFNYEAQQDKSGLPNDRFSAERPEGSISTLTIQRTEQRDSAMYRCASSLWRGGRNNEQFFGPGTRLTVL.

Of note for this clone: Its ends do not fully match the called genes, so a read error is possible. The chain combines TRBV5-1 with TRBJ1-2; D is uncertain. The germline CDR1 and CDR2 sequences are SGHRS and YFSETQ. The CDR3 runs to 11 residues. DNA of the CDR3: TGCGTCAGCAGCTTGGACGGACGCTACACCTTC. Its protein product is CVSSLDGRYTF.

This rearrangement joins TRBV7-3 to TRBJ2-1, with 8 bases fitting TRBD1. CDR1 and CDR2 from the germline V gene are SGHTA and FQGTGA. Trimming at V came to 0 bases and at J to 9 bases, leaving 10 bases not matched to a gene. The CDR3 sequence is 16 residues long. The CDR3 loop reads CASSLTRAGGSGEQFF. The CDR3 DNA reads TGTGCCAGCAGCTTAACTCGAGCAGGGGGCTCTGGTGAGCAGTTCTTC.

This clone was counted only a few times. CDR3 in amino acids: CASRKKYSNQPQHF. Here the CDR3 DNA reads TGTGCCAGCAGGAAGAAATATAGCAATCAGCCCCAGCATTTT. This chain joins TRBV5-6 and TRBJ1-5; the D is unclear. The CDR3 has 14 amino acids. Trimming pared 5 bases from V and 0 bases from J, leaving 9 bases between. The germline V gene encodes CDR1 SGHDT and CDR2 YYEEEE.

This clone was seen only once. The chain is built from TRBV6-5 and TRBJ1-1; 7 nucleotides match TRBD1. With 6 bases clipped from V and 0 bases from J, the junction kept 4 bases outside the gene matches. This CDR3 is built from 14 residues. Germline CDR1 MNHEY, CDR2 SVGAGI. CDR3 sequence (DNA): TGTGCCAGCAGGTACAGGGGCGTGAACACTGAAGCTTTCTTT. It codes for CASRYRGVNTEAFF.

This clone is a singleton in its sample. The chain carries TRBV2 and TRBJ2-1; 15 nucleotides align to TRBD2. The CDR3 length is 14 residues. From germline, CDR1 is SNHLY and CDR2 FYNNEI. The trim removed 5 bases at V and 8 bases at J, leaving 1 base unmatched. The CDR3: CASSWTSGGDEQFF. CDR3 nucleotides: TGTGCCAGCAGTTGGACTAGCGGGGGGGATGAGCAGTTCTTC.

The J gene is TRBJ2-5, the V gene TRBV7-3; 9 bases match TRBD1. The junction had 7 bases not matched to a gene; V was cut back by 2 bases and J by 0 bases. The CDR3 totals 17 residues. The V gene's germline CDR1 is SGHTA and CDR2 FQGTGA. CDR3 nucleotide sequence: TGTGCCAGCAGCTTAGCCATTGGGACAGGGAACCAAGAGACCCAGTACTTC. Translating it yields CASSLAIGTGNQETQYF.

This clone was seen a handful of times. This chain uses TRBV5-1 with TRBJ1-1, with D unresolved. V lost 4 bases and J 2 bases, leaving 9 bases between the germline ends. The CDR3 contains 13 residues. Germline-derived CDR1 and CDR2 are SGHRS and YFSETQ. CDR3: CASSPGLNTEAFF. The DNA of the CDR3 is TGCGCCAGCAGCCCGGGATTAAACACTGAAGCTTTCTTT.

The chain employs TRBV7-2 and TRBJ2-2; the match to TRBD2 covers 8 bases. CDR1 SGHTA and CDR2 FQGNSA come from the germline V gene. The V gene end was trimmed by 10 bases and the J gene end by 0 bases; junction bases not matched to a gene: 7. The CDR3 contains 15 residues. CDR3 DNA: TGTGCCACTCGGGGGGGGGCCCCGAACACCGGGGAGCTGTTTTTT. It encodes CATRGGAPNTGELFF.

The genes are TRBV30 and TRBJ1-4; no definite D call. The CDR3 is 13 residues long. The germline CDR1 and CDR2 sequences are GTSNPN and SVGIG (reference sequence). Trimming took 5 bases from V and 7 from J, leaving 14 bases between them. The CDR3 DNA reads TGTGCCTGGGGCTTTCGGACCGGTGAAAAACTGTTTTTT. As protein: CAWGFRTGEKLFF.

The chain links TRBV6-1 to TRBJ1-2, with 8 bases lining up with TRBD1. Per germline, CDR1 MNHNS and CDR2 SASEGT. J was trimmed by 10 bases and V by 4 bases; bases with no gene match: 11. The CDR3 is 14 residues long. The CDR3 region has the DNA TGTGCCAGCAGTGCAGGACAGGGAGAGGGGACCTACACCTTC. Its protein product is CASSAGQGEGTYTF.

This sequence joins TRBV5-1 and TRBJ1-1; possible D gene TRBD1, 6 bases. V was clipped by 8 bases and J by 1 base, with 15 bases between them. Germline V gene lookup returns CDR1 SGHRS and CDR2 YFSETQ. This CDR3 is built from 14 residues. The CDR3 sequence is CASTAGDGNTEAFF. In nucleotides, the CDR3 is TGCGCCAGTACAGCAGGGGATGGGAACACTGAAGCTTTCTTT.

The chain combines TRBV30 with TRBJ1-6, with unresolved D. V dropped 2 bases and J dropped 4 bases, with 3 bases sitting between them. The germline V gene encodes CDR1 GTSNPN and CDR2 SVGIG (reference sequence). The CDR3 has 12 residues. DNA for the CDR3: TGTGCCTGGAGTTCGTATAATTCACCCCTCCACTTT. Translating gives CAWSSYNSPLHF.

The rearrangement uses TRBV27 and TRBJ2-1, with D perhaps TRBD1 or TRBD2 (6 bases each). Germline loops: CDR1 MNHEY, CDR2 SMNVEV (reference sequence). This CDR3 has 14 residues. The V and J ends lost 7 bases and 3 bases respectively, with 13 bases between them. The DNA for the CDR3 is TGTGCCAGCACCTTTGGGGGGCTCTACAATGAGCAGTTCTTC. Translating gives CASTFGGLYNEQFF.

In nucleotides, the CDR3 is TGTGCCAGCAGTGAAATACAGGGTGATAATTCACCCCTCCACTTT. This sequence encodes CASSEIQGDNSPLHF. The rearrangement joins TRBV6-1 to TRBJ1-6, with TRBD1 as a possible D gene (6 bases). V was shortened by 2 bases and J by 5 bases, with 10 bases between the two germline ends. The V gene's germline CDR1 is MNHNS and CDR2 SASEGT. This CDR3 is 15 amino acids long.

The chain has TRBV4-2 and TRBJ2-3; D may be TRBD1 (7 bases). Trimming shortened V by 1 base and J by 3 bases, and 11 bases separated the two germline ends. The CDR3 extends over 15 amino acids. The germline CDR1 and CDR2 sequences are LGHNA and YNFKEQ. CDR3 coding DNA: TGTGCCAGCAGCCAAGCAGGGGGGACTACAGATACGCAGTATTTT. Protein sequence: CASSQAGGTTDTQYF.

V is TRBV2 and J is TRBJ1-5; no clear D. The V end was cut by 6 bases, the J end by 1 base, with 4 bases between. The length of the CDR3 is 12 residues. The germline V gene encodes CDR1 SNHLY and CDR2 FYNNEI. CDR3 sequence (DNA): TGTGCCAGCAGGCAGAGCAATCAGCCCCAGCATTTT. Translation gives CASRQSNQPQHF.

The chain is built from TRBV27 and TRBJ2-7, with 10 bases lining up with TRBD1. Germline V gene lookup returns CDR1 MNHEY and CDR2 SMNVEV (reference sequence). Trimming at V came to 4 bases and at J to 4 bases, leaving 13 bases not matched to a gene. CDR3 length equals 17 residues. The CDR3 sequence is CASSSLQPTGGGYEQYF. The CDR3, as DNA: TGTGCCAGCAGTTCCCTACAGCCGACAGGGGGCGGTTACGAGCAGTACTTC.

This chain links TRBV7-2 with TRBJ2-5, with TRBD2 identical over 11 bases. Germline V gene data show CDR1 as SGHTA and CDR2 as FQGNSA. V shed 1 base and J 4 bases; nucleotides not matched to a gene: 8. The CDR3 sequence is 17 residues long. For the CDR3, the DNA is TGTGCCAGCAGCTTAGACGGGGTAGCGGGGGGGCCAGAGACCCAGTACTTC. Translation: CASSLDGVAGGPETQYF.